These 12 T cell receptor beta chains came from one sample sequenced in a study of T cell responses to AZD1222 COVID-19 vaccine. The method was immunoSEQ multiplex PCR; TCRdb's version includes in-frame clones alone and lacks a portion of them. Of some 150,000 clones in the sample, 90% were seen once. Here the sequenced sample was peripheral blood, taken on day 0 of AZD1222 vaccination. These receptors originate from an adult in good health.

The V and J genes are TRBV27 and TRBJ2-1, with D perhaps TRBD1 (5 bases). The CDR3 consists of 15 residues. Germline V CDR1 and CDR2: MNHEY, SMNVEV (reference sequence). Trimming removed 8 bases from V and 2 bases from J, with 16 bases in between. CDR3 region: CASQPGHQPYNEQFF. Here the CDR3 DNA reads TGTGCCAGCCAACCCGGACATCAGCCCTACAATGAGCAGTTCTTC.

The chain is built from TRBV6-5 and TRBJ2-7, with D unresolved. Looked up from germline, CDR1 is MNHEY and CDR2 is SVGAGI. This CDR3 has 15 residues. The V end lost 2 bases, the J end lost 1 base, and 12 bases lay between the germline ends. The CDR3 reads CASSYEALSSYEQYF. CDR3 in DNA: TGTGCCAGCAGTTACGAGGCACTAAGTTCCTACGAGCAGTACTTC.

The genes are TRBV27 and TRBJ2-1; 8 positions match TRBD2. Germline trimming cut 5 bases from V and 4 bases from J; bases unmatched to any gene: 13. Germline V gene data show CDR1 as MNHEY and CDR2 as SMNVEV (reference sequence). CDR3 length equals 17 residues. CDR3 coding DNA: TGTGCCAGCAGTCTCGGGAGAGCGGGAGCTATATACAATGAGCAGTTCTTC. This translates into CASSLGRAGAIYNEQFF.

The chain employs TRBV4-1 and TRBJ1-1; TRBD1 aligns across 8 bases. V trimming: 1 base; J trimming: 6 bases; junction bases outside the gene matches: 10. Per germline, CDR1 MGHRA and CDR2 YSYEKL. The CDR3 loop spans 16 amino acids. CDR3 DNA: TGCGCCAGCAGCCAAGGTGGGACAGGTCCTCCACCTGAAGCTTTCTTT. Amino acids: CASSQGGTGPPPEAFF.

The CDR3 DNA sequence: TGTGCCAGCAGCTTAGCGCTTTGGACTAGCGGGACCGGTGAGCAGTTCTTC. This translates into CASSLALWTSGTGEQFF. The genes are TRBV7-8 and TRBJ2-1; the match to TRBD2 covers 12 bases. CDR1 is SGHVS, CDR2 FQNEAQ, per germline. The CDR3 has 17 amino acids. V dropped 0 bases and J dropped 9; count of bases not matched to a gene: 9.

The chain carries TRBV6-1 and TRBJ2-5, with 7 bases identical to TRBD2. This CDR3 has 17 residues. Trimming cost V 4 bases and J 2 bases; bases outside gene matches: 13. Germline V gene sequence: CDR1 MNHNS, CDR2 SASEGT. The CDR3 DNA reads TGTGCCAGCAGTGGGCCGACTAGCCTGGCGTTTCAAGAGACCCAGTACTTC. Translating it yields CASSGPTSLAFQETQYF.

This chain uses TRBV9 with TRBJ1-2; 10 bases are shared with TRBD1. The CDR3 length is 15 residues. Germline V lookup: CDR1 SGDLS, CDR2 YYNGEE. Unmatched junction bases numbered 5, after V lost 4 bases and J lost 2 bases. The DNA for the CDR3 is TGTGCCAGCAGCCTCCGGGACAGGGGAAACTATGGCTACACCTTC. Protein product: CASSLRDRGNYGYTF.

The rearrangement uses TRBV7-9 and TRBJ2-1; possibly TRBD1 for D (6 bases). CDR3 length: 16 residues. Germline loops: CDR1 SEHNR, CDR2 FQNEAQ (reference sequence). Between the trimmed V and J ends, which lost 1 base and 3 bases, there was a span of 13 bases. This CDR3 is CASSLGKDSVYNEQFF. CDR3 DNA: TGTGCCAGCAGCTTAGGGAAGGACAGCGTCTACAATGAGCAGTTCTTC.

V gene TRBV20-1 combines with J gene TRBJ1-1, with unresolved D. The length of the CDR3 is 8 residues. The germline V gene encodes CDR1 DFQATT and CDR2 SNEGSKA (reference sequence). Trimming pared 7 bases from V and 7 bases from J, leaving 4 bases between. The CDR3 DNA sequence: TGCAGTGGCGGTGAAGCTTTCTTT. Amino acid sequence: CSGGEAFF.

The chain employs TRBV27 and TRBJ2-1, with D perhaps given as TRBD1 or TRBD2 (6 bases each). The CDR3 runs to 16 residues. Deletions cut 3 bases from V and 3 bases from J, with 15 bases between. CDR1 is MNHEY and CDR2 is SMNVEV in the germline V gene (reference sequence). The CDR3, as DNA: TGTGCCAGCAGTTTGGGGGGCGGGGCCCTCTACAATGAGCAGTTCTTC. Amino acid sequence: CASSLGGGALYNEQFF.

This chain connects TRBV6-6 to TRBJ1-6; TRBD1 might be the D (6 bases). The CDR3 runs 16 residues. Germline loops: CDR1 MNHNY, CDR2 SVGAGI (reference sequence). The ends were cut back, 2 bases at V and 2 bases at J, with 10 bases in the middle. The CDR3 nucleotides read TGTGCCAGCAGTTACGACGCAGGGGCCTATAATTCACCCCTCCACTTT. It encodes CASSYDAGAYNSPLHF.

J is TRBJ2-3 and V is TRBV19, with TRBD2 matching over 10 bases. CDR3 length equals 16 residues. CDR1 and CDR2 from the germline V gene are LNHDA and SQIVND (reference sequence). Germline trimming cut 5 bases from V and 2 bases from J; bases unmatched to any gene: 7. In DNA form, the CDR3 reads TGTGCCAGTAGTCCCTGGACTAGCGGTAACACAGATACGCAGTATTTT. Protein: CASSPWTSGNTDTQYF.